This TCR beta chain was retrieved from a study of T cells in Graves' hyperthyroidism and ophthalmopathy. RNA transcripts provided the source from which TCR beta CDR3 regions were amplified. Initially, a first-round RT-PCR of the TCR CDR3 employed the HTBI primer set. A single record per CDR3 protein comes from TCRdb applying MiXCR to the multiplex PCR reads. The sample lists roughly 570,000 distinct CDR3 sequences, roughly 50% seen once, with over 15% in the top ten. The germline V and J ends were trimmed by 3 bases and 4 bases, with 7 bases remaining between them. CDR1 and CDR2 from the germline V gene are DFQATT and SNEGSKA (reference sequence). This CDR3 has 12 residues. This clonotype was observed a few times. What it binds is not known. Study outcomes and limitations: In validation, the model predicted ophthalmopathy. These predictions came a median about 6.5 months before onset.

The source is an adult woman with Graves' disease, either hyperthyroidism or ophthalmopathy (not recorded which). The chain recombines TRBV20-1 with TRBJ1-5; D remains ambiguous. Sequenced material: peripheral blood or thyroid tissue (not recorded which). CDR3 residues: CSASVRNQPQHF. The CDR3 bases are TGCAGTGCTAGTGTGCGTAATCAGCCCCAGCATTTT.